This T cell receptor (beta chain) was obtained from a study of cytomegalovirus exposure and HLA in healthy donors. The PCR had 60 Vbeta and 13 Jbeta primers. TCRdb's table, derived via immunoSEQ multiplex PCR, lists solely in-frame clones and lacks some. This table has 150,000 to 200,000 clones, around 84% appearing once. J lost 1 base, V lost 5 bases, and 1 base had no gene match. The CDR3 totals 13 residues. Germline V CDR1 and CDR2: LNHNV, YYDKDF (reference sequence). Sequenced: PBMCs. The chain recombines TRBV15 with TRBJ1-1, with 7 bases that match TRBD1. This receptor was obtained from a man aged 18 to 30 in good health and CMV-seronegative. CDR3 nucleotides: TGTGCCACCAGCTGGACAGGGAACACTGAAGCTTTCTTT. Protein product: CATSWTGNTEAFF.